Below, one T cell receptor (beta chain) is given with its context. Antigen: not known. The source of the sample is a study of CD4 T cell repertoires in COVID-19. For the study at large: CFSE-low cells expanded roughly 11 days with IL-2, then restimulated with other coronavirus spikes. Regarding the study as a whole: Several top expanded SARS-CoV-2-reactive clonotypes were shared by two or three memory subsets. Between roughly 6.5 and 26% of SARS-CoV-2 clonotypes also appeared in SARS-CoV and/or HKU1 spike cultures.

There are 12 residues in the CDR3. CDR1 is MDHEN and CDR2 is SYDVKM in the germline V gene. Trimming left V 7 bases short and J 8 bases short, with 14 bases between. The table came from immunoSEQ multiplex PCR; TCRdb's copy has only in-frame clones and leaves some out. This table holds 20,000 to 25,000 clones, around 87% found once. No culture step preceded sequencing of the ex vivo isolated memory T cells. This chain links TRBV28 with TRBJ1-2; a possible D gene is TRBD1 (6 bases). This specimen consisted of central memory CD4+ T cells from blood, obtained before the COVID-19 pandemic. The origin of this receptor is a human donor who had COVID-19. The CDR3 sequence: CASTRDIGGYTF. CDR3 coding DNA: TGTGCCAGCACCCGGGACATCGGGGGCTACACCTTC.